Sample share makes the clone carrying this TCR beta chain medium-sized (0.01 to 0.1%). The identical CDR3 is also encoded by other nucleotide sequences in the sample. The sample belongs to a study of graft-versus-host responses after intestinal transplantation. Study summary: Each recipient received a multivisceral, liver-intestinal, or isolated intestinal graft. Following induction with anti-thymocyte globulin, all recipients were given tacrolimus and steroids for around three years.

This table comes from immunoSEQ multiplex PCR, and its TCRdb copy is limited to in-frame clones, with some not included. Seen here are fewer than 20,000 clones, around 38% observed once, and the top ten hold 0.9%. The reaction was completed, and proliferating CFSE-low CD3+CD4+ and CD3+CD8+ responders were then sorted. CDR1 and CDR2 (germline): LNHDA, SQIVND (reference sequence). Trimming shortened V by 9 bases and J by 4 bases, and 8 bases separated the two germline ends. This CDR3 contains 11 residues. Points from the study as a whole: Recipient marrow held GvH clones, some first seen in ileum or blood.

The source was alloreactive CD4+ T cells from a mixed lymphocyte reaction culture, collected before intestinal transplant. Subset reported: CFSE-low proliferating T cells sorted from roughly six-day pre-transplant mixed lymphocyte reaction (GvH or HvG direction). The clonotype originates from a human patient who received an intestinal transplant. V and J are TRBV19 and TRBJ2-3; TRBD1 is a possible D gene (6 bases). CDR3 region: CASSGADTQYF. CDR3 DNA: TGTGCCAGCTCAGGGGCAGATACGCAGTATTTT.